This T cell receptor (beta chain) comes out of a study of blood T cell repertoires in COVID-19. The overall study: There were acute and convalescent COVID-19 samples, and they came from the United States, Italy and Spain. T cells, B-cell-depleted T cells, or PBMCs provided the cDNA or gDNA that served as material.

V lost 8 bases and J 0 bases, leaving 13 bases between the germline ends. Germline CDR1 reads SNHLY; CDR2 reads FYNNEI. The length of the CDR3 is 14 residues. In the source study's methods: Amplification from reference gene primers served as the basis for estimated nucleated cell counts. The data were produced by immunoSEQ multiplex PCR, yet TCRdb's version contains in-frame clones alone and is incomplete. That table furnishes V, J and clone size, whereas the DNA furnished D and trimming. The sample has around 100,000 clones; 84% are singletons. This clone was recorded a few times. The specimen was peripheral blood. The TCR sequence derives from a human donor in a cohort sampled during active COVID-19. This rearrangement joins TRBV2 to TRBJ1-1; no clear D gene. Here the CDR3 reads CASLRSSLNTEAFF. In nucleotides, the CDR3 is TGTGCCAGCTTGCGGTCTTCCTTGAACACTGAAGCTTTCTTT. Using reference TRBV2 and TRBJ1-1 for the parts outside the CDR3, the full variable domain is EPEVTQTPSHQVTQMGQEVILRCVPISNHLYFYWYRQILGQKVEFLVSFYNNEISEKSEIFDDQFSVERPDGSNFTLKIRSTKLEDSAMYFCASLRSSLNTEAFFGQGTRLTVV.